These 27 T cell receptor beta chains were all obtained from the same sample, sequenced in a study of blood T cells in healthy people across ages. Together with a sample-barcoded 5' primer, a J-beta primer mix was included in a second PCR lasting roughly 6 to 12 cycles. TCRdb passed the 5' RACE reads through MiXCR, listing each CDR3 protein once. The sample contains nearly 800,000 distinct CDR3 sequences, 56% of which appear only once. Sequencing was done on a sample of blood. The receptors stem from a man aged 35-49 years in good health.

The chain combines TRBV5-1 with TRBJ2-5; 7 bases agree with TRBD2. CDR3 size: 15 residues. Trimming removed 2 bases from V and 2 bases from J; junction bases left unmatched: 6. The V gene's germline CDR1 is SGHRS and CDR2 YFSETQ. This CDR3 reads CASSFTSAVQETQYF. CDR3 sequence (DNA): TGCGCCAGCAGCTTTACTAGCGCGGTTCAAGAGACCCAGTACTTC.

This clonotype came up a few times. The J gene is TRBJ2-5, the V gene TRBV7-3; 7 bases match TRBD2. J lost 5 bases, V lost 4 bases, and 10 bases had no gene match. This CDR3 has 15 amino acids. The germline gives CDR1 SGHTA, CDR2 FQGTGA. CDR3 region: CASSYWGGIGETQYF. The CDR3 DNA is TGTGCCAGCAGCTACTGGGGGGGGATTGGGGAGACCCAGTACTTC.

The CDR3 region is CASSLKGTDTQYF. The CDR3 nucleotides read TGTGCCAGCAGTTTAAAGGGGACAGATACGCAGTATTTT. J is TRBJ2-3 and V is TRBV28, with TRBD1 as a possible D gene (5 bases). Trimming took off 2 bases at V and 3 bases at J, with 6 bases between the two ends. This CDR3 comprises 13 residues. CDR1 is MDHEN and CDR2 is SYDVKM in the germline V gene. Full variable domain (remainder filled in from reference TRBV28 and TRBJ2-3): DVKVTQSSRYLVKRTGEKVFLECVQDMDHENMFWYRQDPGLGLRLIYFSYDVKMKEKGDIPEGYSVSREKKERFSLILESASTNQTSMYLCASSLKGTDTQYFGPGTRLTVL.

The chain links TRBV6-5 to TRBJ2-7; D remains ambiguous. The DNA end lines up better with TRBJ2-5; the J call may be wrong. The length of the CDR3 is 10 residues. Germline values: CDR1 MNHEY, CDR2 SVGAGI. The CDR3 region is CARRLETQYF. The CDR3 bases are TGTGCCAGACGTCTCGAGACCCAGTACTTC.

This clonotype was seen only once. The CDR3 loop is CASSVAQTGTGDEQFF. CDR3 bases: TGTGCCAGCAGCGTAGCTCAGACAGGGACGGGGGATGAGCAGTTCTTC. The chain has TRBV9 and TRBJ2-1; D perhaps matches TRBD1 (7 bases). The V gene lost 0 bases and the J gene lost 8 bases, with 18 bases spanning the gap. Germline CDR1 SGDLS, CDR2 YYNGEE. This CDR3 is 16 amino acids long.

The chain is built from TRBV4-1 and TRBJ2-1, with 7 bases lining up with TRBD2. CDR3 size: 15 residues. Germline CDR1 and CDR2: MGHRA and YSYEKL. The V segment lost 3 bases and the J segment 6 bases; nucleotides outside the gene matches: 8. The CDR3: CASSQDDLAANEQFF. CDR3 DNA sequence: TGCGCCAGCAGCCAGGACGATCTAGCGGCCAATGAGCAGTTCTTC.

This rearrangement joins TRBV7-2 to TRBJ2-7; 10 nucleotides match TRBD1. The J segment lost 2 bases and the V segment lost 5 bases, leaving 6 bases of the junction unmatched. The length of the CDR3 is 15 residues. Germline V gives CDR1 SGHTA, CDR2 FQGNSA. The CDR3 protein is CASSPGGTGAYEQYF. DNA for the CDR3: TGTGCCAGCAGCCCCGGAGGGACAGGGGCCTACGAGCAGTACTTC.

V gene TRBV12-3 or TRBV12-4 combines with J gene TRBJ2-3, with TRBD1 identical over 9 bases. CDR3 length equals 15 residues. J was trimmed by 3 bases and V by 5 bases; bases with no gene match: 6. CDR3: CASSPRTGVTDTQYF. CDR3 DNA: TGTGCCAGCAGTCCAAGGACAGGGGTAACAGATACGCAGTATTTT.

This clonotype was counted between two and nine times. The chain uses TRBV6-2 or TRBV6-3 and TRBJ2-3; 8 positions match TRBD2. V shed 6 bases and J 3 bases; nucleotides not matched to a gene: 8. Germline V gene data show CDR1 as MNHEY and CDR2 as SVGEGT. The CDR3 covers 15 residues. The CDR3: CASRGSGRGTDTQYF. CDR3 in DNA: TGTGCCAGCAGGGGAAGCGGGAGAGGGACAGATACGCAGTATTTT.

The chain employs TRBV3-1 and TRBJ2-5, with D unresolved. Gene TRBJ2-7 matches the end of the DNA better, so the J call may be wrong. Germline V gene lookup returns CDR1 LGHDT and CDR2 YNNKEL (reference sequence). The CDR3 totals 12 residues. For the CDR3, the DNA is TGTGCCAGCAACCTCCCGATCGTCGAGCAGTACTTC. It yields the protein CASNLPIVEQYF.

The chain has TRBV7-8 and TRBJ2-5; D remains unclear. The germline V gene has CDR1 SGHVS and CDR2 FQNEAQ. The V gene lost 5 bases and the J gene lost 5 bases, with 15 bases spanning the gap. The CDR3 sequence is 14 residues long. CDR3 DNA: TGTGCCAGCAGCACAAGGAAATTAGATGAGACCCAGTACTTC. Translated: CASSTRKLDETQYF.

The V and J genes are TRBV27 and TRBJ2-7; D gene ambiguous. V gave up 2 bases and J gave up 3 bases, with 11 bases separating them. The CDR3 is 14 residues long. Germline CDR1 and CDR2: MNHEY and SMNVEV (reference sequence). In DNA form, the CDR3 reads TGTGCCAGCAGTTTACAACTGGGTGTCTACGAGCAGTACTTC. Translation gives CASSLQLGVYEQYF.

Comments on this clonotype: This could be a read error, since a much larger clone is one nucleotide away. V usage is TRBV11-1 and J usage is TRBJ1-2; 11 bases match TRBD1. CDR1 and CDR2 (germline): SGHAT, FQDESV (reference sequence). CDR3 length: 16 residues. CDR3 region: CASGLATRDRGAGYTF. CDR3 nucleotide sequence: TGTGCCAGCGGCTTAGCGACTCGGGACAGGGGGGCGGGCTACACCTTC.

This clonotype was seen a few times. The chain uses TRBV7-2 and TRBJ2-6; unclear D gene. This CDR3 has 17 amino acids. Germline V gives CDR1 SGHTA, CDR2 FQGNSA. V lost 3 bases and J 0 bases, leaving 12 bases between the germline ends. CDR3 region: CASSFAHRHSGANVLTF. CDR3 nucleotides: TGTGCCAGCAGCTTTGCACATCGACACTCTGGGGCCAACGTCCTGACTTTC. Full variable domain (rest looked up from reference TRBV7-2 and TRBJ2-6): GAGVSQSPSNKVTEKGKDVELRCDPISGHTALYWYRQSLGQGLEFLIYFQGNSAPDKSGLPSDRFSAERTGGSVSTLTIQRTQQEDSAVYLCASSFAHRHSGANVLTFGAGSRLTVL.

This clonotype was counted between two and nine times. This chain connects TRBV28 to TRBJ2-7, with D possibly called TRBD1 or TRBD2 (5 bases each). The V end lost 8 bases, the J end lost 2 bases, and 10 bases lay between the germline ends. Germline V gene lookup returns CDR1 MDHEN and CDR2 SYDVKM. The CDR3 spans 12 residues. CDR3 nucleotides: TGTGCCAGCGGGACGGAGACCTACGAGCAGTACTTC. As protein: CASGTETYEQYF.

The genes are TRBV9 and TRBJ2-5; possibly TRBD1 for D (7 bases). The CDR3 contains 17 residues. Germline V gene sequence: CDR1 SGDLS, CDR2 YYNGEE. V was shortened by 3 bases and J by 5 bases, with 23 bases between the two germline ends. CDR3 nucleotide sequence: TGTGCCAGCAGCGCCTCAGGGGGGCGTCTTTGGTCGGAGACCCAGTACTTC. It is translated as CASSASGGRLWSETQYF.

The chain employs TRBV7-2 and TRBJ2-1, with a weak D call TRBD1 (5 bases). CDR3 size: 13 residues. Germline loops: CDR1 SGHTA, CDR2 FQGNSA. Trimming cost V 3 bases and J 7 bases, with 10 bases left between them. In DNA, the CDR3 is TGTGCCAGCAGCTTCCTAAGACAGAATGAGCAGTTCTTC. Its protein is CASSFLRQNEQFF. Filled out from reference TRBV7-2 and TRBJ2-1, the complete variable domain reads GAGVSQSPSNKVTEKGKDVELRCDPISGHTALYWYRQSLGQGLEFLIYFQGNSAPDKSGLPSDRFSAERTGGSVSTLTIQRTQQEDSAVYLCASSFLRQNEQFFGPGTRLTVL.

This chain connects TRBV27 to TRBJ2-1; D gene unclear. The CDR3 is made up of 16 amino acids. In germline, CDR1 is MNHEY, CDR2 SMNVEV (reference sequence). V dropped 7 bases and J dropped 0 bases, with 16 bases sitting between them. The CDR3 region is CASTNPGSSSYNEQFF. CDR3 DNA: TGTGCCAGCACGAATCCTGGTTCGAGCTCCTACAATGAGCAGTTCTTC.

This chain links TRBV5-4 with TRBJ2-4, with D possibly TRBD2 on 6 matching bases. Trimming removed 3 bases at V and 0 bases at J, with 19 bases between. Germline V gene lookup returns CDR1 SGHNT and CDR2 YYREEE (reference sequence). CDR3 length: 18 residues. The CDR3 region is CASSSASGGDLAKNIQYF. CDR3 nucleotide sequence: TGTGCCAGCAGCTCGGCAAGCGGCGGGGACCTAGCCAAAAACATTCAGTACTTC.

The chain has TRBV24-1 and TRBJ2-3, with 9 bases identical to TRBD2. The CDR3 covers 16 residues. V gave up 7 bases and J gave up 1 base; unmatched junction bases: 8. Germline V gene sequence: CDR1 KGHDR, CDR2 SFDVKD. The CDR3 protein is CATSASTSGGTDTQYF. The CDR3 DNA sequence: TGTGCCACCAGCGCCTCGACTAGCGGAGGCACAGATACGCAGTATTTT.

As concerns this clonotype: Just one base apart from a much larger clone, this may be a read error. The gene calls are TRBV3-1 and TRBJ2-5; 7 bases agree with TRBD2. This CDR3 contains 10 residues. Germline V gene data show CDR1 as LGHDT and CDR2 as YNNKEL (reference sequence). The CDR3 loop reads CASGVTEQYF. DNA for the CDR3: TGTGCAAGCGGGGTTACTGAGCAGTACTTC.

This clonotype was seen a handful of times. The V call is TRBV6-2 or TRBV6-3, the J call TRBJ1-2; weak D call: TRBD1 (5 bases). Trimming shortened V by 4 bases and J by 3 bases, and 27 bases separated the two germline ends. This CDR3 is 19 amino acids long. From germline, CDR1 is MNHEY and CDR2 SVGEGT. Here the CDR3 reads CASSFQWGARPLIDYGYTF. CDR3 sequence (DNA): TGTGCCAGCAGTTTCCAATGGGGCGCCCGGCCCTTAATTGACTATGGCTACACCTTC.

The chain is built from TRBV11-3 and TRBJ1-4; TRBD1 might be the D (6 bases). The CDR3 sequence is 12 residues long. Germline V lookup: CDR1 SGHNT, CDR2 YENEEA. Trimming took 8 bases from V and 6 from J, leaving 10 bases between them. The CDR3 region has the DNA TGTGCCAGCTCAGGGGTGGATGAAAAACTGTTTTTT. Its translation: CASSGVDEKLFF.

The chain carries TRBV28 and TRBJ2-7, with D possibly TRBD2 on 5 matching bases. The V gene's germline CDR1 is MDHEN and CDR2 SYDVKM. Trimming removed 6 bases from V and 5 bases from J, with 14 bases in between. The CDR3 is 13 residues long. DNA for the CDR3: TGTGCCAGCAGCCCTCTAAAGAGGGACGAGCAGTACTTC. It codes for CASSPLKRDEQYF.

The gene calls are TRBV20-1 and TRBJ1-2, with TRBD1 matching 12 bases. This CDR3 region has 15 residues. Germline loops: CDR1 DFQATT, CDR2 SNEGSKA (reference sequence). V gave up 0 bases and J gave up 7 bases; unmatched junction bases: 6. CDR3 loop: CSARETGQGAPGYTF. The CDR3 DNA sequence: TGCAGTGCTAGAGAAACGGGACAGGGGGCGCCTGGCTACACCTTC.

Turning to this clonotype: A much larger clone is a single base away; this may be a read error. The chain is built from TRBV27 and TRBJ2-7; 9 bases agree with TRBD1. V shed 6 bases, J shed 3 bases, and the junction held 6 bases outside the gene matches. Germline V gives CDR1 MNHEY, CDR2 SMNVEV (reference sequence). The CDR3 is made up of 14 amino acids. The CDR3 reads CASRLKGQGYEQYF. CDR3 coding DNA: TGTGCCAGCAGGTTAAAGGGACAGGGCTACGAGCAGTACTTC.

This chain joins TRBV4-1 and TRBJ2-2; D gene uncertain. V lost 0 bases, J lost 5 bases, and 4 bases lay in between. The CDR3 totals 13 residues. Germline V gives CDR1 MGHRA, CDR2 YSYEKL. The CDR3 DNA is TGCGCCAGCAGCCAAGATCAAACCGGGGAGCTGTTTTTT. It is translated as CASSQDQTGELFF.